This TCR beta chain was obtained from a study of blood T cell repertoires in COVID-19. The CDR3 length is 13 residues. Per the germline V gene, CDR1 is SGHAT and CDR2 is FQNNGV. V lost 6 bases and J lost 4, with 12 bases in between. TCRdb's table, derived via immunoSEQ multiplex PCR, lists solely in-frame clones and lacks some. The table lists about 250,000 clones, 82% of them singletons, with 4.5% to 5% in the top ten. The J gene is TRBJ1-1, the V gene TRBV11-2; D is unresolved. This clonotype was obtained from an elderly woman with active or convalescent COVID-19. Material for sequencing was peripheral blood. In DNA, the CDR3 is TGTGCCAGCAGGACAAACCGACGCACTGAAGCTTTCTTT. It yields the protein CASRTNRRTEAFF.